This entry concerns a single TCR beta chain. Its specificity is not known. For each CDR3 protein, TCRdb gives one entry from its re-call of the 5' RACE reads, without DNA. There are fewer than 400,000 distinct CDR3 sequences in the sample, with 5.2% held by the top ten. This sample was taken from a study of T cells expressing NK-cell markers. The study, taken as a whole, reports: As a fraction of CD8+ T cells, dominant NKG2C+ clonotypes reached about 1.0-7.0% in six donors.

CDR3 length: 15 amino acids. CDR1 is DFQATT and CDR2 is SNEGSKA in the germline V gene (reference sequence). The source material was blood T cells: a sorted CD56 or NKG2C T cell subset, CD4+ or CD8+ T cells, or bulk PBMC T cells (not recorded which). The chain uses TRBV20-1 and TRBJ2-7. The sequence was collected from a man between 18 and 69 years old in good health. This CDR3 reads CSAIGSYKHPYEQYF.